The 20 T cell receptor beta chains below were found in one sample sequenced in a study of breast tumors, draining lymph nodes, adjacent tissues. Each CDR3 protein gets one entry after TCRdb re-called the multiplex PCR reads with MiXCR. The table records 200,000 or so distinct CDR3 sequences, roughly 31% of them present only once. Axillary draining lymph nodes of breast cancer patients supplied the node samples. The sample comprised axillary lymph node tissue. The source of these receptors is a female donor with breast cancer. Some clones in this sample may be carry-over from other donors' samples.

Details on this clonotype: Just one base apart from a much larger clone, this may be a read error. V usage is TRBV9 and J usage is TRBJ2-3; the D is unclear. Germline V gene lookup returns CDR1 SGDLS and CDR2 YYNGEE. The CDR3 contains 15 residues. CDR3 in amino acids: CASSVRAPGTDTRYF. The CDR3 DNA sequence: TGTGCCAGCAGCGTACGGGCTCCCGGCACAGATACGCGGTATTTT.

In this sample, this clonotype turned up a few times. Its ends do not fully match the called genes, so a read error is possible. The chain has TRBV15 and TRBJ1-1; D may be TRBD1 (6 bases). This CDR3 is built from 14 residues. Per the germline V gene, CDR1 is LNHNV and CDR2 is YYDKDF (reference sequence). The CDR3: CATSRWDMNAEAFF. CDR3 sequence (DNA): TGTGCCACCAGCAGATGGGACATGAACGCTGAAGCTTTCTTT.

This clonotype was counted ten times or more. V usage is TRBV28 and J usage is TRBJ2-7; TRBD2 matches 7 bases. From germline, CDR1 is MDHEN and CDR2 SYDVKM. The CDR3 contains 14 residues. Losses at the gene ends were 1 base for V and 3 bases for J; bases not matched to a gene: 3. This CDR3 reads CASSLYRDYYEQYF. As DNA, the CDR3 is TGTGCCAGCAGTTTATATCGGGACTACTACGAGCAGTACTTC.

Worth noting for this clonotype: A read error may explain this, as a much larger clone is one base away. This chain uses TRBV5-6 with TRBJ1-4; the D is unclear. CDR3 size: 13 residues. Germline values: CDR1 SGHDT, CDR2 YYEEEE. CDR3 region: CASSQAFNEELFF. CDR3 nucleotide sequence: TGTGCCAGCAGCCAGGCTTTTAATGAAGAACTGTTTTTT.

The table lists this clonotype with many counts. The chain joins TRBV16 to TRBJ1-2, with TRBD1 as a possible D gene (6 bases). The CDR3 covers 14 residues. Trimming shortened V by 2 bases and J by 1 base, and 8 bases separated the two germline ends. Germline CDR1 and CDR2: KGHSY and FQNENV. The CDR3 region is CASSQTGSNYGYTF. CDR3 bases: TGTGCCAGCAGCCAAACAGGGAGTAACTATGGCTACACCTTC. Supplemented by reference TRBV16 and TRBJ1-2, the full variable domain reads GEEVAQTPKHLVRGEGQKAKLYCAPIKGHSYVFWYQQVLKNEFKFLISFQNENVFDETGMPKERFSAKCLPNSPCSLEIQATKLEDSAVYFCASSQTGSNYGYTFGSGTRLTVV.

This clonotype was observed a handful of times. V gene TRBV6-5 combines with J gene TRBJ2-7; TRBD1 agrees at 8 bases. J was trimmed by 5 bases and V by 5 bases; bases with no gene match: 11. Germline CDR1 MNHEY, CDR2 SVGAGI. This CDR3 is built from 15 residues. CDR3 in DNA: TGTGCCAGCAGTCATGGGGCAGGGGGCTCGAACGAGCAGTACTTC. Amino acids: CASSHGAGGSNEQYF.

This clonotype was recorded many times. The chain couples TRBV27 to TRBJ2-7; TRBD1 agrees at 8 bases. From germline, CDR1 is MNHEY and CDR2 SMNVEV (reference sequence). The CDR3 is 14 residues long. The J segment lost 6 bases and the V segment lost 6 bases, leaving 10 bases of the junction unmatched. The CDR3 coding sequence is TGTGCCAGCAGGCGACAGGGGCCGTCAGCCGAGCAGTACTTC. It specifies CASRRQGPSAEQYF.

The table lists this clonotype with many counts. The rearrangement uses TRBV30 and TRBJ2-5, with D unresolved. The length of the CDR3 is 11 residues. Germline V gene sequence: CDR1 GTSNPN, CDR2 SVGIG (reference sequence). Trimming cost V 4 bases and J 5 bases, with 8 bases left between them. CDR3 DNA: TGTGCCTGGAAGACGGGTGAGACCCAGTACTTC. It translates to CAWKTGETQYF. Looking up the rest from reference TRBV30 and TRBJ2-5 gives the full variable domain: SQTIHQWPATLVQPVGSPLSLECTVEGTSNPNLYWYRQAAGRGLQLLFYSVGIGQISSEVPQNLSASRPQDRQFILSSKKLLLSDSGFYLCAWKTGETQYFGPGTRLLVL.

There are a few counts of this clonotype. CDR3 nucleotides: TGTGCCAGCAGCCAAGGAGGGGGGACAGGCTTCTACGAGCAGTACTTC. Encoded protein: CASSQGGGTGFYEQYF. The chain uses TRBV3-1 and TRBJ2-7; 8 positions match TRBD1. Germline CDR1 and CDR2: LGHDT and YNNKEL (reference sequence). V dropped 1 base and J dropped 3; count of bases not matched to a gene: 8. The CDR3 spans 16 residues.

Turning to this clonotype: A read error is possible here, since a much larger clone lies one base away. This rearrangement joins TRBV6-1 to TRBJ1-5; D may be TRBD1 (6 bases). V was shortened by 11 bases and J by 6 bases, with 17 bases between the two germline ends. This CDR3 contains 13 residues. Germline V gives CDR1 MNHNS, CDR2 SASEGT. The CDR3 spells CAGERARGQPQHF. In DNA, the CDR3 is TGTGCCGGCGAAAGGGCCAGGGGTCAGCCCCAGCATTTT.

Comment on this clonotype: This may be a read error, as it is one base from a much larger clone. The final CDR3 position lacks the conserved phenylalanine or tryptophan, pointing to a likely read error. The chain employs TRBV19 and TRBJ2-1; 11 nucleotides agree with TRBD2. The CDR3 is made up of 16 amino acids. J was trimmed by 4 bases and V by 6 bases; bases with no gene match: 8. Germline V gives CDR1 LNHDA, CDR2 SQIVND (reference sequence). Here the CDR3 reads CASRRLAGGPYNEQFS. The CDR3 DNA reads TGTGCCAGTAGGCGCTTAGCGGGAGGGCCGTACAATGAGCAGTTCTCC.

The rearrangement links TRBV9 to TRBJ2-5; tentative D call: TRBD2 (6 bases). Germline lookup yields CDR1 SGDLS and CDR2 YYNGEE. V was clipped by 3 bases and J by 5 bases, with 11 bases between them. The CDR3 contains 13 residues. The CDR3 sequence is CASSAPEGETQYF. The DNA for the CDR3 is TGTGCCAGCAGCGCCCCGGAGGGGGAGACCCAGTACTTC.

The chain recombines TRBV18 with TRBJ2-7; tentatively, D is TRBD1 (6 bases). V lost 0 bases and J lost 2, with 14 bases in between. The CDR3 loop spans 16 amino acids. From germline, CDR1 is KGHSH and CDR2 LQKENI. CDR3 nucleotides: TGTGCCAGCTCACCACCGCCCCCTAAGGGGGCCTACGAGCAGTACTTC. This translates into CASSPPPPKGAYEQYF.

At least ten counts were recorded for this clonotype. The rearrangement joins TRBV20-1 to TRBJ1-4; D possibly corresponds to TRBD1 (5 bases). The CDR3 has 14 amino acids. The ends were cut back, 3 bases at V and 8 bases at J, with 16 bases in the middle. Germline CDR1 reads DFQATT; CDR2 reads SNEGSKA (reference sequence). CDR3 DNA sequence: TGCAGTGCTAGTCAAGTCGGGGGGACGGAAAAACTGTTTTTT. Its protein product is CSASQVGGTEKLFF.

This clonotype was detected many times. This chain connects TRBV12-3 or TRBV12-4 to TRBJ2-6; D not resolved. This CDR3 contains 15 residues. Trimming removed 5 bases from V and 0 bases from J, with 8 bases in between. The CDR3 reads CASSGLSSGANVLTF. Written as DNA, the CDR3 is TGTGCCAGCAGTGGGCTAAGCTCTGGGGCCAACGTCCTGACTTTC.

The chain couples TRBV7-9 to TRBJ1-4; D gene unclear. Germline lookup yields CDR1 SEHNR and CDR2 FQNEAQ (reference sequence). This CDR3 is 15 amino acids long. Trimming cost V 2 bases and J 8 bases, with 15 bases left between them. The CDR3 is CASSLSSGGGEKLFF. For the CDR3, the DNA is TGTGCCAGCAGCTTATCATCGGGAGGTGGGGAAAAACTGTTTTTT. Complete variable domain (other parts from reference TRBV7-9 and TRBJ1-4): DTGVSQNPRHKITKRGQNVTFRCDPISEHNRLYWYRQTLGQGPEFLTYFQNEAQLEKSRLLSDRFSAERPKGSFSTLEIQRTEQGDSAMYLCASSLSSGGGEKLFFGSGTQLSVL.

This clonotype was seen many times. The V gene is TRBV7-8, the J gene TRBJ1-1; D remains unclear. This CDR3 region has 14 residues. With 3 bases removed from V and 4 bases from J, the gap between germline ends came to 12 bases. CDR1 and CDR2 (germline): SGHVS, FQNEAQ. CDR3: CASSLRNRGTEAFF. CDR3 DNA: TGTGCCAGCAGCTTGAGGAACAGAGGCACTGAAGCTTTCTTT.

This clonotype came up many times. The rearrangement links TRBV18 to TRBJ2-5; 7 nucleotides agree with TRBD1. V shed 1 base, J shed 3 bases, and the junction held 5 bases outside the gene matches. This CDR3 region has 15 residues. Germline V gives CDR1 KGHSH, CDR2 LQKENI. CDR3 region: CASSPQKTGKETQYF. Here the CDR3 DNA reads TGTGCCAGCTCACCACAAAAGACAGGGAAAGAGACCCAGTACTTC.

This clonotype was counted once. The rearrangement links TRBV7-8 to TRBJ1-6; tentatively, D is TRBD1 (5 bases). The CDR3 totals 15 residues. CDR1 and CDR2 (germline): SGHVS, FQNEAQ. Trimming left V 0 bases short and J 7 bases short, with 10 bases between. The CDR3 nucleotides are TGTGCCAGCAGCTTAGCCCAGGGACTAAATTCACCCCTCCACTTT. It encodes CASSLAQGLNSPLHF.

As regards this clonotype: A read error may explain this, as a much larger clone is one base away. This chain uses TRBV5-4 with TRBJ2-5, with TRBD2 identical over 12 bases. This CDR3 has 15 amino acids. Germline V gene lookup returns CDR1 SGHNT and CDR2 YYREEE (reference sequence). The CDR3 here is CASSGWTSGKEIQYF. CDR3 nucleotides: TGTGCCAGCAGCGGGTGGACTAGCGGGAAAGAGATCCAGTACTTC.